This record concerns one T cell receptor (beta chain) sequence. PCR used 60 Vbeta primers and 13 Jbeta primers. Data came from immunoSEQ multiplex PCR; TCRdb stores just in-frame clones and leaves some out. The sample holds more than 65,000 clones; 65% to 80% are singletons and the top ten take about 2.9%. This sample is drawn from a study of cytomegalovirus exposure and HLA in healthy donors. V dropped 6 bases and J dropped 7; count of bases not matched to a gene: 7. CDR3 length equals 13 residues. The germline V gene encodes CDR1 SGHNT and CDR2 YENEEA. The rearrangement joins TRBV11-3 to TRBJ1-1, with TRBD1 identical over 8 bases. The sequenced sample was PBMCs. The TCR was taken from a man aged 35 to 55 in good health and CMV-seronegative. The CDR3 spells CASRKTGAIEAFF. The CDR3 nucleotides read TGTGCCAGCAGGAAGACAGGGGCCATTGAAGCTTTCTTT.